This T cell receptor beta chain was profiled in a study of T-cell memory formation after mild COVID-19. Looking at the study overall: TCR clusters largely stayed donor specific.

TCRdb reanalysed the 5' RACE reads using MiXCR and keeps one entry per CDR3 protein. This sample has under 300,000 distinct CDR3 sequences, with roughly 9.4% found just once. V was pared by 0 bases and J by 0 bases, with 6 bases between. This CDR3 contains 14 residues. CDR1 and CDR2 from the germline V gene are KGHSH and LQKENI. This clonotype was recorded at least ten times. This sequence originates from a man between 18 and 35 years old who had mild COVID-19 (a few samples of this study predate the infection). Cell type and time point are not known. This chain uses TRBV18 with TRBJ2-7; D gene ambiguous. Sample: PBMCs or a T cell subset sorted from them (not recorded which). The CDR3 nucleotides read TGTGCCAGCTCACCACCTTACACCTCCTACGAGCAGTACTTC. Translation: CASSPPYTSYEQYF.